A selection of T cell receptor beta chains follows, all from one sample in a study of T-cell reconstitution after alpha-beta-depleted transplantation in children. MiXCR was run by TCRdb on the PCR reads, yielding one entry per CDR3 protein. Here the sample spans about 540,000 distinct CDR3 sequences, about 16% being singletons. The starting material was PBMCs from the stem cell graft donor, obtained from the stem cell graft. The receptors were sampled from a human donor who donated a stem cell graft to a child with acute lymphoblastic leukemia. The CDR3 runs from the conserved cysteine through the conserved F or W. Each record gives: V gene, clone size, D gene, J gene, CDR3 protein, CDR3 DNA. D genes are given only for firm matches. Size is stated for part of the rows, as once, few or many counts, or as a class when the clone is expanded.

V: TRBV6-1; size: few; D: .; J: TRBJ1-6; CDR3: CAVTDSPLHF; DNA: TGTGCGGTGACTGATTCACCCCTCCACTTT
V: TRBV12-3/TRBV12-4; size: .; D: .; J: TRBJ1-6; CDR3: CASSLLAGRSPLHF; DNA: TGTGCCAGCAGTTTATTGGCAGGGCGTTCACCCCTCCACTTT
V: TRBV15; size: .; D: .; J: TRBJ2-7; CDR3: CATSRVTSPEQYF; DNA: TGTGCCACCAGCAGAGTCACTAGCCCCGAGCAGTACTTC
V: TRBV27; size: few; D: .; J: TRBJ1-2; CDR3: CASSLSPNVEGYTF; DNA: TGTGCCAGCAGTTTATCCCCGAACGTTGAGGGCTACACCTTC
V: TRBV12-3/TRBV12-4; size: few; D: .; J: TRBJ2-1; CDR3: CASSRDSDNEQFF; DNA: TGTGCCAGCAGTCGGGACTCGGACAATGAGCAGTTCTTC
V: TRBV20-1; size: .; D: TRBD2; J: TRBJ2-3; CDR3: CSVAGGPYTQYF; DNA: TGCAGTGTAGCGGGAGGGCCCTATACGCAGTATTTT
V: TRBV12-3/TRBV12-4; size: many; D: .; J: TRBJ1-5; CDR3: CASSLSAGGNQPQHF; DNA: TGTGCCAGCAGCCTATCTGCAGGGGGCAATCAGCCCCAGCATTTT
V: TRBV11-1; size: few; D: TRBD2; J: TRBJ2-1; CDR3: CASSLILAGDNEQFF; DNA: TGTGCCAGCAGCTTAATCCTAGCGGGAGACAATGAGCAGTTCTTC
V: TRBV5-1; size: .; D: .; J: TRBJ2-2; CDR3: CASSSEGNGELFF; DNA: TGCGCCAGCAGCTCAGAGGGTAACGGGGAGCTGTTTTTT
V: TRBV7-7; size: .; D: TRBD1; J: TRBJ2-3; CDR3: CASSLGTGYTDTQYF; DNA: TGTGCCAGCAGCTTAGGGACAGGGTACACAGATACGCAGTATTTT
V: TRBV7-2; size: .; D: .; J: TRBJ1-1; CDR3: CASGPRRYTEAFF; DNA: TGTGCCAGCGGCCCGCGGCGGTACACTGAAGCTTTCTTT
V: TRBV27; size: few; D: TRBD1; J: TRBJ2-1; CDR3: CASSGQDLIDEQFF; DNA: TGTGCCAGCAGTGGACAGGACCTTATCGATGAGCAGTTCTTC
V: TRBV7-9; size: .; D: .; J: TRBJ1-1; CDR3: CASRSIQDLNTEAFF; DNA: TGTGCCAGCAGGTCAATACAGGACCTGAACACTGAAGCTTTCTTT
V: TRBV7-6; size: .; D: .; J: TRBJ2-3; CDR3: CASSGALKTDTQYF; DNA: TGTGCCAGTTCCGGGGCCTTAAAAACAGATACGCAGTATTTT
V: TRBV29-1; size: few; D: TRBD1; J: TRBJ1-2; CDR3: CSVEDRQGWRSSIF; DNA: TGCAGCGTTGAAGATCGACAGGGCTGGAGGTCTTCCATCTTC
V: TRBV29-1; size: few; D: TRBD1; J: TRBJ1-1; CDR3: CSVAGTGGTEAFF; DNA: TGCAGCGTGGCCGGGACAGGGGGAACTGAAGCTTTCTTT
V: TRBV29-1; size: .; D: .; J: TRBJ2-2; CDR3: CSVWTDTGELFF; DNA: TGCAGCGTTTGGACAGACACCGGGGAGCTGTTTTTT
V: TRBV11-2; size: .; D: TRBD2; J: TRBJ2-3; CDR3: CASSSRGLAGSVGTQYF; DNA: TGTGCCAGCAGCTCACGGGGACTAGCGGGTTCGGTGGGAACGCAGTATTTT
V: TRBV19; size: .; D: .; J: TRBJ1-1; CDR3: CASSIAPQGPTEAFF; DNA: TGTGCCAGTAGTATAGCCCCACAGGGCCCTACTGAAGCTTTCTTT
V: TRBV29-1; size: .; D: .; J: TRBJ2-2; CDR3: CSAIGPTGELFF; DNA: TGCAGCGCCATCGGGCCTACCGGGGAGCTGTTTTTT
V: TRBV27; size: few; D: TRBD1; J: TRBJ2-1; CDR3: CASSGNRDRGRFF; DNA: TGTGCCAGCAGTGGCAACCGGGACAGGGGAAGGTTCTTC
V: TRBV5-1; size: .; D: .; J: TRBJ2-5; CDR3: CASSLVPRGPGVETQYF; DNA: TGCGCCAGCAGCTTGGTTCCCCGGGGCCCGGGTGTAGAGACCCAGTACTTC